These T cell receptor beta chains were read from a single sample in a study of T cell repertoires in cytomegalovirus infection. Each CDR3 protein gets one entry after TCRdb re-called the reads with MiXCR. The sample has 150,000 to 200,000 distinct CDR3 sequences, around 15% seen once. Material: PBMCs. All receptors derive from a human donor in good health (CMV status not recorded). Some clones in this sample may be carry-over from other donors' samples. CDR3s include the opening cysteine and the closing phenylalanine or tryptophan. A D gene is named only where the DNA matches it firmly. For some rows the clone size is stated as once, few or many, or as a class when expanded; others skip it.

J gene: TRBJ1-5; clone size: -; D gene: -; V gene: TRBV20-1; CDR3 protein: CSASSFTGSNQPQHF; CDR3 DNA: TGCAGTGCTAGTAGTTTTACTGGTAGCAATCAGCCCCAGCATTTT
J gene: TRBJ1-2; clone size: -; D gene: -; V gene: TRBV18; CDR3 protein: CASSPEAGNFNGYTF; CDR3 DNA: TGTGCCAGCTCACCAGAGGCAGGGAATTTCAATGGCTACACCTTC
J gene: TRBJ2-3; clone size: -; D gene: TRBD1; V gene: TRBV15; CDR3 protein: CATSRGDRAVDTQYF; CDR3 DNA: TGTGCCACCAGCAGAGGAGACAGGGCCGTAGATACGCAGTATTTT
J gene: TRBJ2-7; clone size: few; D gene: TRBD2; V gene: TRBV20-1; CDR3 protein: CSARDLHSASGRYEQYF; CDR3 DNA: TGCAGTGCTAGAGATCTACATTCGGCTAGCGGGAGATACGAGCAGTACTTC
J gene: TRBJ2-5; clone size: -; D gene: TRBD1; V gene: TRBV5-5; CDR3 protein: CASSFTRDRGSRETQYF; CDR3 DNA: TGTGCCAGCAGCTTTACCCGGGACAGAGGTTCTCGGGAGACCCAGTACTTC
J gene: TRBJ1-5; clone size: few; D gene: -; V gene: TRBV15; CDR3 protein: CATSRGRGSYSNQPQHF; CDR3 DNA: TGTGCCACCAGCAGAGGTCGAGGATCCTATAGCAATCAGCCCCAGCATTTT
J gene: TRBJ1-4; clone size: -; D gene: TRBD1; V gene: TRBV5-1; CDR3 protein: CASSDSTGAEEKLFF; CDR3 DNA: TGCGCCAGCAGCGACTCGACAGGGGCGGAGGAAAAACTGTTTTTT
J gene: TRBJ2-3; clone size: -; D gene: -; V gene: TRBV4-1; CDR3 protein: CASSQDRGRDTDTQYF; CDR3 DNA: TGCGCCAGCAGCCAAGATCGAGGCAGGGACACAGATACGCAGTATTTT
J gene: TRBJ2-1; clone size: many; D gene: TRBD2; V gene: TRBV6-4; CDR3 protein: CASSDSASGGDEQFF; CDR3 DNA: TGTGCCAGCAGTGACTCTGCTAGCGGGGGGGATGAGCAGTTCTTC
J gene: TRBJ2-3; clone size: -; D gene: -; V gene: TRBV7-2; CDR3 protein: CASSSQLSTDTQYF; CDR3 DNA: TGTGCCAGCAGCTCACAACTCAGCACAGATACGCAGTATTTT
J gene: TRBJ2-3; clone size: many; D gene: -; V gene: TRBV11-2; CDR3 protein: CASTGVVYTQYF; CDR3 DNA: TGTGCCAGCACCGGAGTAGTGTATACGCAGTATTTT
J gene: TRBJ2-7; clone size: -; D gene: -; V gene: TRBV14; CDR3 protein: CASSQAIYEQYF; CDR3 DNA: TGTGCCAGCAGCCAAGCAATCTACGAGCAGTACTTC
J gene: TRBJ2-3; clone size: many; D gene: -; V gene: TRBV7-9; CDR3 protein: CASRQTFRRSGRTDTQYF; CDR3 DNA: TGTGCCAGCAGACAAACGTTCCGCCGTAGTGGGAGGACAGATACGCAGTATTTT
J gene: TRBJ2-7; clone size: -; D gene: -; V gene: TRBV5-6; CDR3 protein: CASSFNYIYEQYF; CDR3 DNA: TGTGCCAGCAGCTTTAACTATATCTACGAGCAGTACTTC
J gene: TRBJ1-1; clone size: many; D gene: -; V gene: TRBV7-2; CDR3 protein: CASSSGQPGNTEAFF; CDR3 DNA: TGTGCCAGCAGCTCCGGACAGCCCGGGAACACTGAAGCTTTCTTT
J gene: TRBJ1-2; clone size: many; D gene: TRBD1; V gene: TRBV7-9; CDR3 protein: CASLGQDSYGYTF; CDR3 DNA: TGTGCCAGCCTCGGACAGGACAGCTATGGCTACACCTTC
J gene: TRBJ2-4; clone size: many; D gene: -; V gene: TRBV11-2; CDR3 protein: CASSSAFRGKSKNIQYF; CDR3 DNA: TGTGCCAGCAGCTCCGCGTTCAGGGGCAAGTCCAAAAACATTCAGTACTTC
J gene: TRBJ1-4; clone size: many; D gene: TRBD1; V gene: TRBV7-2; CDR3 protein: CASSLRGPVTNEKLFF; CDR3 DNA: TGTGCCAGCAGCTTAAGGGGGCCCGTGACTAATGAAAAACTGTTTTTT
J gene: TRBJ2-7; clone size: many; D gene: -; V gene: TRBV7-2; CDR3 protein: CASSSRVDSYEQYF; CDR3 DNA: TGTGCCAGCAGCTCCAGGGTAGATTCCTACGAGCAGTACTTC
J gene: TRBJ2-2; clone size: few; D gene: -; V gene: TRBV2; CDR3 protein: CASTREYTGELFF; CDR3 DNA: TGTGCCAGCACCCGGGAATACACCGGGGAGCTGTTTTTT
J gene: TRBJ1-2; clone size: many; D gene: -; V gene: TRBV2; CDR3 protein: CASSEGFYGYTF; CDR3 DNA: TGTGCCAGCAGTGAAGGATTCTATGGCTACACCTTC
J gene: TRBJ1-5; clone size: few; D gene: -; V gene: TRBV28; CDR3 protein: CASSSLRIGGLSNQPQHF; CDR3 DNA: TGTGCCAGCAGTTCTCTCCGAATTGGGGGGCTCAGCAATCAGCCCCAGCATTTT
J gene: TRBJ2-1; clone size: few; D gene: TRBD1; V gene: TRBV5-6; CDR3 protein: CASSWTGNYNEQFF; CDR3 DNA: TGTGCCAGCAGCTGGACAGGGAACTACAATGAGCAGTTCTTC
J gene: TRBJ1-2; clone size: -; D gene: -; V gene: TRBV29-1; CDR3 protein: CSVDRGHYGYTF; CDR3 DNA: TGCAGCGTTGATCGCGGCCACTATGGCTACACCTTC
J gene: TRBJ1-5; clone size: many; D gene: -; V gene: TRBV7-2; CDR3 protein: CASSFVENQPQHF; CDR3 DNA: TGTGCCAGCAGCTTCGTGGAAAATCAGCCCCAGCATTTT
J gene: TRBJ1-1; clone size: many; D gene: TRBD1; V gene: TRBV7-4; CDR3 protein: CASSFGQGRDTEAFF; CDR3 DNA: TGTGCCAGCAGCTTTGGACAGGGGCGGGACACTGAAGCTTTCTTT
J gene: TRBJ1-4; clone size: -; D gene: -; V gene: TRBV2; CDR3 protein: CASTPRVDNEKLFF; CDR3 DNA: TGTGCCAGCACCCCCCGGGTGGATAATGAAAAACTGTTTTTT
J gene: TRBJ2-2; clone size: few; D gene: TRBD2; V gene: TRBV6-2/TRBV6-3; CDR3 protein: CATLVRREGPAGELFF; CDR3 DNA: TGTGCCACCTTAGTACGGCGGGAGGGTCCGGCCGGGGAGCTGTTTTTT
J gene: TRBJ1-2; clone size: few; D gene: TRBD1; V gene: TRBV18; CDR3 protein: CASSPPDRGNYGYTF; CDR3 DNA: TGTGCCAGCTCACCACCGGACAGGGGTAACTATGGCTACACCTTC
J gene: TRBJ1-1; clone size: many; D gene: -; V gene: TRBV7-2; CDR3 protein: CASSRRRVLGTEAFF; CDR3 DNA: TGTGCCAGCAGCCGCAGGCGAGTTTTGGGCACTGAAGCTTTCTTT
J gene: TRBJ2-7; clone size: -; D gene: TRBD1; V gene: TRBV29-1; CDR3 protein: CSVGQGRHEQYF; CDR3 DNA: TGCAGCGTTGGACAGGGGAGGCACGAGCAGTACTTC
J gene: TRBJ2-7; clone size: few; D gene: -; V gene: TRBV7-9; CDR3 protein: CASSFTGSSYEQYF; CDR3 DNA: TGTGCCAGCAGCTTCACAGGGTCTTCCTACGAGCAGTACTTC
J gene: TRBJ2-3; clone size: many; D gene: -; V gene: TRBV6-2/TRBV6-3; CDR3 protein: CASSYSTPTDTQYF; CDR3 DNA: TGTGCCAGCAGTTACTCGACCCCCACAGATACGCAGTATTTT
J gene: TRBJ2-7; clone size: few; D gene: -; V gene: TRBV6-6; CDR3 protein: CASSYRGGSLNEQYF; CDR3 DNA: TGTGCCAGCAGTTACCGAGGCGGATCTCTGAACGAGCAGTACTTC
J gene: TRBJ1-2; clone size: many; D gene: -; V gene: TRBV12-3/TRBV12-4; CDR3 protein: CASTRPGVGYTF; CDR3 DNA: TGTGCCAGCACCCGCCCGGGGGTTGGCTACACCTTC
J gene: TRBJ1-2; clone size: few; D gene: -; V gene: TRBV3-1; CDR3 protein: CASSPQTATNYGYTF; CDR3 DNA: TGTGCCAGCAGCCCCCAGACAGCCACTAACTATGGCTACACCTTC
J gene: TRBJ2-5; clone size: few; D gene: -; V gene: TRBV7-3; CDR3 protein: CASSTGLQETQYF; CDR3 DNA: TGTGCCAGCAGCACGGGCCTTCAAGAGACCCAGTACTTC
J gene: TRBJ1-1; clone size: many; D gene: -; V gene: TRBV7-2; CDR3 protein: CASSLASGRVNTEAFF; CDR3 DNA: TGTGCCAGCAGCTTAGCGTCCGGCAGGGTGAACACTGAAGCTTTCTTT
J gene: TRBJ1-2; clone size: many; D gene: -; V gene: TRBV28; CDR3 protein: CALQSTRWGYTF; CDR3 DNA: TGTGCTTTACAGAGCACCCGATGGGGCTACACCTTC
J gene: TRBJ2-7; clone size: few; D gene: TRBD1; V gene: TRBV5-4; CDR3 protein: CASSSGTGYSYEQYF; CDR3 DNA: TGTGCCAGCAGCTCCGGGACAGGTTATTCCTACGAGCAGTACTTC
J gene: TRBJ2-1; clone size: -; D gene: TRBD1; V gene: TRBV28; CDR3 protein: CASSLIRGPGKYNEQFF; CDR3 DNA: TGTGCCAGCAGTTTAATAAGGGGGCCAGGGAAATACAATGAGCAGTTCTTC
J gene: TRBJ2-7; clone size: many; D gene: TRBD1; V gene: TRBV11-1; CDR3 protein: CASSFYEQGNYEQYF; CDR3 DNA: TGTGCCAGCAGCTTTTACGAACAGGGGAACTACGAGCAGTACTTC
J gene: TRBJ2-1; clone size: -; D gene: TRBD2; V gene: TRBV5-1; CDR3 protein: CASSLVLAGDYNEQFF; CDR3 DNA: TGCGCCAGCAGCTTGGTACTAGCGGGAGACTACAATGAGCAGTTCTTC
J gene: TRBJ1-1; clone size: -; D gene: TRBD1; V gene: TRBV6-2/TRBV6-3; CDR3 protein: CASSQTGRNTEAFF; CDR3 DNA: TGTGCCAGCAGCCAGACAGGGAGGAACACTGAAGCTTTCTTT
J gene: TRBJ2-5; clone size: many; D gene: TRBD2; V gene: TRBV12-3/TRBV12-4; CDR3 protein: CASSLSGRRETQYF; CDR3 DNA: TGTGCCAGCAGCCTTAGCGGGAGAAGAGAGACCCAGTACTTC
J gene: TRBJ1-3; clone size: many; D gene: -; V gene: TRBV19; CDR3 protein: CATSDSPGRNTIYF; CDR3 DNA: TGTGCCACCTCGGACTCTCCGGGGCGAAACACCATATATTTT
J gene: TRBJ2-5; clone size: -; D gene: -; V gene: TRBV5-1; CDR3 protein: CASSTGTLEKETQYF; CDR3 DNA: TGCGCCAGCAGCACCGGGACACTGGAAAAAGAGACCCAGTACTTC
J gene: TRBJ1-1; clone size: -; D gene: -; V gene: TRBV4-1; CDR3 protein: CASSQRTSPNTEAFF; CDR3 DNA: TGCGCCAGCAGCCAGAGGACATCTCCGAACACTGAAGCTTTCTTT
J gene: TRBJ2-3; clone size: few; D gene: -; V gene: TRBV3-1; CDR3 protein: CASSQEVLTDTQYF; CDR3 DNA: TGTGCCAGCAGCCAAGAGGTCCTCACAGATACGCAGTATTTT
J gene: TRBJ1-1; clone size: -; D gene: -; V gene: TRBV20-1; CDR3 protein: CSANVERTEAFF; CDR3 DNA: TGCAGTGCTAACGTGGAGAGGACTGAAGCTTTCTTT
J gene: TRBJ2-7; clone size: -; D gene: -; V gene: TRBV20-1; CDR3 protein: CSARDPWRSSSYEQYF; CDR3 DNA: TGCAGTGCTAGAGATCCGTGGCGCTCGAGCTCCTACGAGCAGTACTTC
J gene: TRBJ2-3; clone size: -; D gene: -; V gene: TRBV19; CDR3 protein: CASSSEDWASTDTQYF; CDR3 DNA: TGTGCCAGTAGCTCTGAGGACTGGGCTAGCACAGATACGCAGTATTTT
J gene: TRBJ2-1; clone size: few; D gene: -; V gene: TRBV28; CDR3 protein: CASSLPLAEQFF; CDR3 DNA: TGTGCCAGCAGCTTACCCCTAGCGGAGCAGTTCTTC
J gene: TRBJ1-1; clone size: many; D gene: -; V gene: TRBV12-3/TRBV12-4; CDR3 protein: CASSLTPFGGITEAFF; CDR3 DNA: TGTGCCAGCAGTTTAACCCCCTTCGGGGGCATTACTGAAGCTTTCTTT
J gene: TRBJ2-3; clone size: many; D gene: TRBD2; V gene: TRBV7-2; CDR3 protein: CASSFPSAGGDTQYF; CDR3 DNA: TGTGCCAGCAGCTTCCCCAGCGCGGGGGGAGATACGCAGTATTTT